This T cell receptor (beta chain) was captured in a study of CD4 T cells in relation to SARS-CoV-2 and coronaviruses. Study at large: After roughly 11 days of antigen culture, PBMC TCR beta CDR3s were sequenced. Negative control cultures got HIV-1 Nef peptides or no peptide. The restricting HLA molecule for shared crossreactive spike epitopes was mapped.

Remarks on this clone: Its matching antigen is unknown.

The germline CDR1 and CDR2 sequences are LGHNA and YSLEER. The CDR3 contains 13 residues. The V gene lost 6 bases and the J gene lost 7 bases, with 13 bases spanning the gap. Before the COVID-19 pandemic, during about 2011-2019, CD4+ T cells were taken from unexposed donors. Isolation of CD4+ T cells took place after approximately 10 days in culture. Testing used SARS-CoV-2 S/N and four cold-coronavirus spikes on unexposed-donor CD4+ T cells, cells permitting. Profiling relied on immunoSEQ multiplex PCR, and the TCRdb table lists in-frame clones only, not all of them. The data show tens of thousands of clones, around 75% seen once.

The chain carries TRBV4-3 and TRBJ1-3; D gene ambiguous. The source of this sequence is a human donor in good health. The sample consisted of CD4+ T cells from PBMCs, cultured in vitro. CDR3 nucleotides: TGCGCCAGCAGTCCTAACCGACTGAACACCATATATTTT. Translating it yields CASSPNRLNTIYF.